This T cell receptor beta chain is from a study of T cells in Graves' hyperthyroidism and ophthalmopathy. Study background: The authors collected peripheral blood at initial diagnosis, before any treatment. The study, taken as a whole, reports: Ophthalmopathy and stable hyperthyroidism were separated by a 13 V-J model. Within blood appeared most thyroid clonotypes that had expanded above 0.001.

Sample collection date corresponds to first hyperthyroidism diagnosis, prior to any ophthalmopathy symptoms. RNA transcripts were the template for amplifying TCR beta CDR3 regions. TCR CDR3 regions were first amplified by RT-PCR with HTBI primers. Each CDR3 protein is one row after TCRdb ran MiXCR on the multiplex PCR reads. The repertoire has under 300,000 distinct CDR3 sequences, approximately 16% of them found once; the top ten carry around 30%. This clonotype appeared many times. What it binds is not known. Germline assignment: CDR1 SGHRS and CDR2 YFSETQ. The length of the CDR3 is 15 residues. V was clipped by 4 bases and J by 2 bases; unmatched bases: 9.

The sample was blood. The TCR comes from a woman aged 50 to 60 with Graves' hyperthyroidism that later progressed to Graves' ophthalmopathy. The chain has TRBV5-1 and TRBJ2-7; 7 positions agree with TRBD1. The CDR3 coding sequence is TGCGCCAGCAGCCGGGACAGCCAATATCCCTACGAGCAGTACTTC. Protein product: CASSRDSQYPYEQYF. The entire variable domain, with the rest obtained from reference TRBV5-1 and TRBJ2-7, is as follows: KAGVTQTPRYLIKTRGQQVTLSCSPISGHRSVSWYQQTPGQGLQFLFEYFSETQRNKGNFPGRFSGRQFSNSRSEMNVSTLELGDSALYLCASSRDSQYPYEQYFGPGTRLTVT.